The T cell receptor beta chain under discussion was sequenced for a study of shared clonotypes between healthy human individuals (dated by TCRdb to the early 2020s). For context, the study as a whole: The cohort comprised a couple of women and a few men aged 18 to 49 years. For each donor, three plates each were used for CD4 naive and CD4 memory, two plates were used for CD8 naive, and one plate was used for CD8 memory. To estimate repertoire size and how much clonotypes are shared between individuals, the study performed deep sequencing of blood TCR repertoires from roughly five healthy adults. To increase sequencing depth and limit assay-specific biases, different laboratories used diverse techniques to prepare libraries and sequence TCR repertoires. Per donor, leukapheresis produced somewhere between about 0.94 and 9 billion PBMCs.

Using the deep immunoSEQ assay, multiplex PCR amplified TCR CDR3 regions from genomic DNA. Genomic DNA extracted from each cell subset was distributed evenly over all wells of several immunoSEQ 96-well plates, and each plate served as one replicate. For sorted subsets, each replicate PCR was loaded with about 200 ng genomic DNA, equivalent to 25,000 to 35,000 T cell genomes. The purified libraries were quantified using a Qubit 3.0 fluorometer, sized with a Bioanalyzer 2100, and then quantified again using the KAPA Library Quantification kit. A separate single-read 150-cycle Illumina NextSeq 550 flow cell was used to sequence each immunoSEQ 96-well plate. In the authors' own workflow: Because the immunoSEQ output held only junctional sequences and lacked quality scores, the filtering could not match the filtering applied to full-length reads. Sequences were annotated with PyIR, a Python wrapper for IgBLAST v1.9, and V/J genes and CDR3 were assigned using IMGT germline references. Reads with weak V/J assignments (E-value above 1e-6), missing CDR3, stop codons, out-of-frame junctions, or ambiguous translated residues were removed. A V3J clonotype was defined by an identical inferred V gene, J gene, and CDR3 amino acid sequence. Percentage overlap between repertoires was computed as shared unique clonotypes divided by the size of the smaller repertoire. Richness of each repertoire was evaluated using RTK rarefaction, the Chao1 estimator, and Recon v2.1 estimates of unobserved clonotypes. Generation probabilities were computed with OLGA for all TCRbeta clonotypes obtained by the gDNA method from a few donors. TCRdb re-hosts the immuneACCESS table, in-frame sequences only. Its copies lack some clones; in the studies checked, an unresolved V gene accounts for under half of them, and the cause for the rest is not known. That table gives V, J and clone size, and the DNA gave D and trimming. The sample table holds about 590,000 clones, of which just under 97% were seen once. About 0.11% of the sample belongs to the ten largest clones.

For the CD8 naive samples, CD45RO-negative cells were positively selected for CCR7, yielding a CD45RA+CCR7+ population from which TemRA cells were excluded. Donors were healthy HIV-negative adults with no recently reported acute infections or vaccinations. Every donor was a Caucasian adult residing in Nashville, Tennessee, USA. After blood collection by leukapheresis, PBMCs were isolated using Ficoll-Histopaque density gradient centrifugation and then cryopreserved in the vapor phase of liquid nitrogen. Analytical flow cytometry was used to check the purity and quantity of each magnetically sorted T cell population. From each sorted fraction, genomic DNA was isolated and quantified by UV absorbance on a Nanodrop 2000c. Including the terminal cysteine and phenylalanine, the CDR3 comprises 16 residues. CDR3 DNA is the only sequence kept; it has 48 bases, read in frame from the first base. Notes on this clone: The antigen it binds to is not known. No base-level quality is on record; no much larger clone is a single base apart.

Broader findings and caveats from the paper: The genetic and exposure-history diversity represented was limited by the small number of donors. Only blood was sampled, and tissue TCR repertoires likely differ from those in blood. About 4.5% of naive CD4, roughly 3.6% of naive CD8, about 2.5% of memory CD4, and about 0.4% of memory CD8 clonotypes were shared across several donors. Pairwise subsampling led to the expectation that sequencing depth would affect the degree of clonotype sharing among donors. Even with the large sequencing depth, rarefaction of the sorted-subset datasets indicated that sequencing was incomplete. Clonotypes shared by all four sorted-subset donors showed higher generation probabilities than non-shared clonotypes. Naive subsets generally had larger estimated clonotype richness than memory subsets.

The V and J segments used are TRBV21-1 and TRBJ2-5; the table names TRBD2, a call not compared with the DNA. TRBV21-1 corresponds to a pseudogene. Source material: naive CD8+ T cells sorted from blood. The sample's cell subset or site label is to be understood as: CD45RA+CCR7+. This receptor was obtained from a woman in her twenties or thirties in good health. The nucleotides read TGTGCCAGCAGCCCCCCCGCCCTCCCCCCGGAAGAGACCCAGTACTTC. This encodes CASSPPALPPEETQYF.